This T cell receptor (beta chain) was profiled in a study of blood T cell repertoires in COVID-19. Overall study: Specimens from acute and convalescent COVID-19 originated in the United States, Italy and Spain.

The method was immunoSEQ multiplex PCR; TCRdb's version includes in-frame clones alone and lacks a portion of them. The sample lists just under 150,000 clones, about 90% occurring once. The V gene end was trimmed by 0 bases and the J gene end by 7 bases; junction bases not matched to a gene: 7. The CDR3 spans 16 residues. The germline CDR1 and CDR2 sequences are SGHRS and YFSETQ. The genes are TRBV5-1 and TRBJ1-6; 7 bases line up with TRBD1. This receptor was obtained from a man aged 50 to 59 who had recovered from COVID-19. The sequencing sample was made of peripheral blood. The CDR3 protein is CASSLVSDRVNSPLHF. The CDR3 region has the DNA TGCGCCAGCAGCTTGGTTTCTGACAGGGTGAATTCACCCCTCCACTTT.